Following are 10 T cell receptor beta chains from one sample sequenced in a study of blood T cells in healthy people across ages. A second about 7 to 12 cycle PCR used barcoded and J-beta primers. In TCRdb, the 5' RACE reads were re-called with MiXCR into one record per CDR3 protein. The data show over 950,000 distinct CDR3 sequences, with 35% to 45% seen just once and around 13% held by the top ten. The sample was blood. Receptors originate from a man between 18 and 29 years old in good health.

V gene TRBV7-9 combines with J gene TRBJ2-1; 10 bases align to TRBD2. The CDR3 is 15 amino acids. Germline V lookup: CDR1 SEHNR, CDR2 FQNEAQ (reference sequence). J gave up 7 bases and V 3 bases, and 6 bases lay outside the gene matches. The CDR3 here is CASSFGTSVYNEQFF. The CDR3 DNA is TGTGCCAGCAGCTTCGGGACTAGCGTGTATAATGAGCAGTTCTTC.

This chain links TRBV6-6 with TRBJ1-1; D perhaps matches TRBD1 (5 bases). Deletions cut 8 bases from V and 1 base from J, with 11 bases between. CDR3 length: 13 residues. Per the germline V gene, CDR1 is MNHNY and CDR2 is SVGAGI (reference sequence). This CDR3 reads CASLGTPNTEAFF. The CDR3, as DNA: TGTGCCAGCCTCGGGACTCCGAACACTGAAGCTTTCTTT.

V and J are TRBV4-3 and TRBJ2-1, with TRBD1 matching 7 bases. The CDR3 runs 16 residues. Germline lookup yields CDR1 LGHNA and CDR2 YSLEER. V was pared by 4 bases and J by 3 bases, with 9 bases of the junction left unmatched. For the CDR3, the DNA is TGCGCCAGCAGCCCTTCTGGACAGGACCACTACAATGAGCAGTTCTTC. Translating it yields CASSPSGQDHYNEQFF.

This clonotype was recorded once. V gene TRBV6-5 combines with J gene TRBJ1-6, with 7 bases fitting TRBD1. V was clipped by 3 bases and J by 18 bases; unmatched bases: 29. Germline CDR1 MNHEY, CDR2 SVGAGI. The CDR3 extends over 19 amino acids. The CDR3 sequence is CASSYFIGLVGTAHNSAHF. The CDR3 DNA sequence: TGTGCCAGCAGTTATTTCATAGGGCTAGTGGGGACAGCCCATAATTCGGCCCACTTT.

The chain couples TRBV20-1 to TRBJ2-1; TRBD1 is a possible D gene (5 bases). CDR1 DFQATT and CDR2 SNEGSKA come from the germline V gene (reference sequence). V lost 5 bases to trimming and J lost 10 bases, with 18 bases between them. CDR3 length: 13 amino acids. The DNA for the CDR3 is TGCAGTGCTCCCGGACACGGAACCTACGAGCAGTTCTTC. This codes for CSAPGHGTYEQFF.

A few counts support this clonotype. V gene TRBV4-3 combines with J gene TRBJ1-1; D is unclear. In germline, CDR1 is LGHNA, CDR2 YSLEER. Trimming removed 1 base at V and 0 bases at J, with 12 bases between. The length of the CDR3 is 16 residues. The CDR3 sequence is CASSQGRSRVNTEAFF. In DNA, the CDR3 is TGCGCCAGCAGCCAAGGTCGGTCGAGGGTGAACACTGAAGCTTTCTTT.

The table lists this clonotype with a few counts. The chain recombines TRBV2 with TRBJ1-2, with 9 bases matching TRBD1. J was trimmed by 4 bases and V by 7 bases; bases with no gene match: 4. CDR1 and CDR2 from the germline V gene are SNHLY and FYNNEI. The CDR3 runs 13 residues. CDR3 region: CASTTGGLYGYTF. Written as DNA, the CDR3 is TGTGCCAGCACGACAGGGGGTCTCTATGGCTACACCTTC.

The rearrangement uses TRBV3-1 and TRBJ2-1, with no clear D. The J call may be incorrect, as the DNA end agrees better with TRBJ2-7. The CDR3 spans 16 residues. The germline CDR1 and CDR2 sequences are LGHDT and YNNKEL (reference sequence). This CDR3 reads CASSQVRNSAYNEQYF. DNA for the CDR3: TGTGCCAGCAGCCAAGTGAGGAACAGCGCCTACAATGAGCAGTACTTC.

This sequence joins TRBV29-1 and TRBJ1-2; 9 bases align to TRBD1. In germline, CDR1 is SQVTM, CDR2 ANQGSEA. V was pared by 6 bases and J by 3 bases, with 8 bases of the junction left unmatched. The CDR3 spans 14 residues. The CDR3 loop is CSVPWTGEDYGYTF. The CDR3 DNA follows: TGCAGCGTCCCTTGGACAGGGGAGGACTATGGCTACACCTTC.

In the case of this clonotype: A junction end diverges from the germline sequence, so it may reflect a read error. V is TRBV6-1 and J is TRBJ1-1; D gene uncertain. The CDR3 is 12 residues long. The germline V gene has CDR1 MNHNS and CDR2 SASEGT. As DNA, the CDR3 is TGTTCCAGCAACCCAGGTCGGCTGGTAGCTTTCTTT. Encoded protein: CSSNPGRLVAFF.